The clone carrying this T cell receptor beta chain showed up just a few times. Its antigen is still unknown. The CDR3 covers 15 residues. Germline V gene lookup returns CDR1 LNHDA and CDR2 SQIVND (reference sequence). Trimming at V came to 6 bases and at J to 5 bases, leaving 5 bases not matched to a gene. This sample is part of a study of radiotherapy plus CTLA-4 blockade in lung cancer. Overall study findings and caveats: Increased serum interferon-beta after radiation also reportedly predicted response strongly.

The study treated chemo-refractory metastatic non-small-cell lung cancer patients with focal radiation plus ipilimumab CTLA-4 blockade. The data were produced by immunoSEQ multiplex PCR, yet TCRdb's version contains in-frame clones alone and is incomplete. The profile shows about 45,000 clones, about three quarters of them singletons. The TCR originated in a human donor with non-small cell lung cancer who had a complete response to radiotherapy plus ipilimumab. The J gene is TRBJ2-2, the V gene TRBV19; 11 nucleotides match TRBD2. The sequences come from peripheral blood, collected from a patient treated with radiotherapy plus ipilimumab. The CDR3 sequence is CASRSRLAGTGELFF. DNA of the CDR3: TGTGCCAGTAGATCCCGACTAGCGGGGACCGGGGAGCTGTTTTTT.